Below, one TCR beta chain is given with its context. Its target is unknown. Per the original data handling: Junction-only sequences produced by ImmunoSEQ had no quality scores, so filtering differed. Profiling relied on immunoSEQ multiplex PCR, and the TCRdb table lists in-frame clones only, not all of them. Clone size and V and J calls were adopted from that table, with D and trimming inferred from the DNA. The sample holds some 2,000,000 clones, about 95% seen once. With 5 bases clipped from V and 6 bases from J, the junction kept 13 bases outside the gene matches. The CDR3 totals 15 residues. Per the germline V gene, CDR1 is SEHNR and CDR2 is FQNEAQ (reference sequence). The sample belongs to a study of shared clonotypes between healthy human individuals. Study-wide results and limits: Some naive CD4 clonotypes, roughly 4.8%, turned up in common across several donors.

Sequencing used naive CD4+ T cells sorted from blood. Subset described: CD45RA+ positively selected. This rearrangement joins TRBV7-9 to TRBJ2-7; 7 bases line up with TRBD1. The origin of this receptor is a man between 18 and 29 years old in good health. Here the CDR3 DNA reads TGTGCCAGCAGCAGATTCCGGGACAGTCCCCTCGAGCAGTACTTC. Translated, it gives CASSRFRDSPLEQYF.